The T cell receptor (beta chain) under discussion was sequenced for a study of graft-versus-host responses after intestinal transplantation. Background on the study: Isolated intestinal, liver-intestinal, or multivisceral transplants were what recipients had. Recipients were all induced with anti-thymocyte globulin, then given tacrolimus and steroids for 2 to 3 years. Overall study findings and caveats: The marrow of recipients harbored GvH clones, and ileum or blood showed some of them first. Some patients had graft-donor T cell macrochimerism. In their allografts, the ratios of graft-versus-host to host-versus-graft T cell clones were high.

TCRdb's copy holds only in-frame clones and misses some; the assay was immunoSEQ multiplex PCR. Found here are about 64,000 clones, 90% of them singletons; the top ten hold roughly 1.5%. Losses at the gene ends were 2 bases for V and 6 bases for J; bases not matched to a gene: 1. Germline-derived CDR1 and CDR2 are SGHDT and YYEEEE. CDR3 length equals 13 residues. As to this clone: The target antigen is unknown.

The sample consisted of unstimulated CD8+ T cells sorted from spleen or lymph node cells, taken before transplant. The chain is built from TRBV5-6 and TRBJ2-7; 11 positions agree with TRBD1. The TCR was taken from a human donor who was the organ donor for an intestinal transplant. Written as DNA, the CDR3 is TGTGCCAGCAGCTTCGGGACAGGGGGCGAGCAGTACTTC. It encodes CASSFGTGGEQYF.